This T cell receptor beta chain was retrieved from a study of spatial heterogeneity in lung cancer. TCRdb ran MiXCR on the 5' RACE reads and lists one entry per CDR3 protein. The sample records 9,000 or so distinct CDR3 sequences, over 2.5% being singletons. Time point reported: sample taken at primary tumor resection. The donors, about 74 patients with untreated early-stage non-small cell lung cancer, provided the samples. Study results and caveats: Tumor mutation counts were tracked by expanded intratumoral alpha and beta TCR counts.

At least ten counts were recorded for this clonotype. Its antigen is currently unknown. The input for sequencing was lung tumor tissue, taken at surgery. The TCR sequence derives from a male donor with early-stage non-small cell lung cancer.

CDR3 in DNA: TGTGCCAGCAGCCAGCCCTCGCGGGGGGAAACAGATACGCAGTATTTT. Protein sequence: CASSQPSRGETDTQYF. This chain joins TRBV12-3 or TRBV12-4 and TRBJ2-3, with TRBD2 matching over 8 bases. The CDR3 spans 16 residues. V dropped 6 bases and J dropped 3; count of bases not matched to a gene: 11.